This T cell receptor beta chain was observed in a study of cytomegalovirus exposure and HLA in healthy donors. Study-wide findings and caveats: Reports indicated that the classifier achieved high specificity and sensitivity in diagnosing cytomegalovirus status.

Sequencing was performed with immunoSEQ multiplex PCR; in TCRdb, only in-frame clones are kept and a portion is missing. The sample gives approximately 150,000 clones, approximately 87% of which show up once; roughly 1.3% is in the top ten. This clone occurred a few times. Antigen: not known. The TCR originated in a woman in her 30s in good health and CMV-seronegative. The sample comprised PBMCs.

In DNA, the CDR3 is TGTGCCAGCAGCTTCGTGAGGAGGGGCGACTTTAGTGGCTACACCTTC. Protein sequence: CASSFVRRGDFSGYTF. This chain uses TRBV5-5 with TRBJ1-2, with a weak D call TRBD1 (5 bases). V gave up 2 bases and J gave up 7 bases, with 21 bases separating them. The CDR3 is 16 amino acids. The germline gives CDR1 SGHKS, CDR2 YYEKEE (reference sequence). The variable domain in full, with the rest retrieved from reference TRBV5-5 and TRBJ1-2, is DAGVTQSPTHLIKTRGQQVTLRCSPISGHKSVSWYQQVLGQGPQFIFQYYEKEERGRGNFPDRFSARQFPNYSSELNVNALLLGDSALYLCASSFVRRGDFSGYTFGSGTRLTVV.